A selection of T cell receptor beta chains follows, all from one sample in a study of shared clonotypes between healthy human individuals. The method was immunoSEQ multiplex PCR; TCRdb's version includes in-frame clones alone and lacks a portion of them. Of about 520,000 clones detected, almost 80% appear once; the ten largest clones hold approximately 12%. Input material: PBMCs. The origin of the receptors is a woman aged 35 to 49 in good health. Some clones in this sample may be carry-over from other donors' samples. Each CDR3 is given with its conserved first and last residue. The order of the fields is clone size, V gene, CDR3 length, J gene, D gene, CDR3 DNA, CDR3 protein. A D gene is named only where the DNA matches it firmly. Clone size is not always given. Where it is, it says once, few, many or a class for expanded clones.

-	TRBV19	16	TRBJ2-3	TRBD2	TGTGCCAGTAGTATCCGGACTAGCGGGGTCACAGATACGCAGTATTTT	CASSIRTSGVTDTQYF
-	TRBV1	19	TRBJ2-1	-	TGCACCAGCAGCCGCCGATTAAACTCGGGGACAGGGGGATACAATGAGCAGTTCTTC	CTSSRRLNSGTGGYNEQFF
-	TRBV2	16	TRBJ1-2	-	TGTGCCAGCAGTCGGGTCATTCTTCCGAATAACTATGGCTACACCTTC	CASSRVILPNNYGYTF
-	TRBV7-2	14	TRBJ2-3	TRBD2	TGTGCCAGCAGCCAGGGACTAGCGACAGATACGCAGTATTTT	CASSQGLATDTQYF
-	TRBV9	15	TRBJ2-1	-	TGTGCCAGCAGCGTACAGGGAAGCTCCTACAATGAGCAGTTCTTC	CASSVQGSSYNEQFF
once	TRBV29-1	11	TRBJ2-5	-	TGCAGCGTTGAATCTGCGGAGACCCAGTACTTC	CSVESAETQYF
-	TRBV15	15	TRBJ2-7	-	TGTGCCACCAGCAGAGGGGACGGTTGGTCCTACGAGCAGTACTTC	CATSRGDGWSYEQYF
-	TRBV27	14	TRBJ2-7	TRBD1	TGTGCCAGCAGTTCCAGGACAGGGAGCTACGAGCAGTACTTC	CASSSRTGSYEQYF
-	TRBV5-4	13	TRBJ2-5	-	TGTGCCAGCAGGGACAGAAACCAAGAGACCCAGTACTTC	CASRDRNQETQYF
-	TRBV28	14	TRBJ1-3	TRBD1	TGTGCCAGCAGTTGGGACAGGGTAGGAATCACCATATATTTT	CASSWDRVGITIYF
-	TRBV5-4	15	TRBJ2-7	TRBD2	TGTGCCAGCAGCTTGGCAGCGGGAGGGCCGTACGAGCAGTACTTC	CASSLAAGGPYEQYF
few	TRBV5-1	14	TRBJ1-1	TRBD1	TGCGCCAGCAGCTTTGTTCAGGGGGCCTCTGAAGCTTTCTTT	CASSFVQGASEAFF
-	TRBV21-1	13	TRBJ2-7	-	TGTGCCAGCAGCCCCGGGACTAGAGACGAGCAGTACTTC	CASSPGTRDEQYF
many	TRBV5-6	12	TRBJ2-7	TRBD1	TGTGCCAGCAGTGGACAGGGTGGTGAGCAGTACTTC	CASSGQGGEQYF
-	TRBV21-1	17	TRBJ2-6	-	TGTGCCAGCAGCAGGACAGGGGCGACCTCTGGGGCCAACGTCCTGACTTTC	CASSRTGATSGANVLTF
-	TRBV5-4	15	TRBJ2-7	TRBD2	TGTGCCAGCAGCCTGGGACTAGCGGAGACCTACGAGCAGTACTTC	CASSLGLAETYEQYF
once	TRBV5-1	17	TRBJ2-5	TRBD2	TGCGCCAGCAGCCCTATAGTAGCGGGAGGTTCCGGGGGGACCCAGTACTTC	CASSPIVAGGSGGTQYF
-	TRBV5-1	13	TRBJ2-7	-	TGCGCCAGCAGCTTGGCTAGCGTGTACGAGCAGTACTTC	CASSLASVYEQYF
once	TRBV18	15	TRBJ2-5	TRBD1	TGTGCCAGCTCACCACCGGAAACAGGGGAAGAGACCCAGTACTTC	CASSPPETGEETQYF
-	TRBV7-3	13	TRBJ2-5	-	TGTGCCAGCAGCCTTTACGGGAAAGAGACCCAGTACTTC	CASSLYGKETQYF
-	TRBV4-1	14	TRBJ2-7	-	TGCGCCAGCAGCCAAGATGAAGTACGCTACGAGCAGTACTTC	CASSQDEVRYEQYF
once	TRBV5-1	13	TRBJ1-1	-	TGCGCCAGCAGCTTGTCCGCTAACACTGAAGCTTTCTTT	CASSLSANTEAFF
-	TRBV5-1	15	TRBJ2-7	TRBD2	TGCGCCAGCAGCTGGAGAGCGGGAGGGCCTTACGAGCAGTACTTC	CASSWRAGGPYEQYF
-	TRBV5-1	14	TRBJ2-1	-	TGCGCCAGCAGCTTGTATAGGAGCTACAATGAGCAGTTCTTC	CASSLYRSYNEQFF
-	TRBV27	13	TRBJ1-6	-	TGTGCCAGCAGTTTCTCCAGGGATTCACCCCTCCACTTT	CASSFSRDSPLHF
-	TRBV27	16	TRBJ1-4	-	TGTGCCAGCAGTTTTGGGCGCAGACCCCTCAGCGAAAAACTGTTTTTT	CASSFGRRPLSEKLFF
-	TRBV9	16	TRBJ2-1	TRBD2	TGTGCCAGCAGCGCCCACCTAGCGGGAGTGGGCAATGAGCAGTTCTTC	CASSAHLAGVGNEQFF
-	TRBV30	12	TRBJ1-4	-	TGTGCCTGGAGGGAACCCAGCGAAAAACTGTTTTTT	CAWREPSEKLFF
-	TRBV6-6	14	TRBJ2-1	-	TGTGCCAGCAGTTATTCGGGACAACTCAATGAGCAGTTCTTC	CASSYSGQLNEQFF
-	TRBV5-4	15	TRBJ1-6	-	TGTGCCAGCAGTTCACCCTCCACAGGGATTTCACCCCTCCACTTT	CASSSPSTGISPLHF
-	TRBV7-2	14	TRBJ2-3	TRBD1	TGTGCCAGCAGCTTCAGAGACAGGGAAGATACGCAGTATTTT	CASSFRDREDTQYF
once	TRBV29-1	14	TRBJ2-2	TRBD2	TGCAGCGTTTCCGGACTAGCGGGACCCGGGGAGCTGTTTTTT	CSVSGLAGPGELFF
-	TRBV6-5	13	TRBJ1-5	-	TGTGCCAGCAGTCGAAGTAGCAATCAGCCCCAGCATTTT	CASSRSSNQPQHF
few	TRBV29-1	13	TRBJ1-1	TRBD1	TGCAGCGTTGACACAGGGGGAGAAACTGAAGCTTTCTTT	CSVDTGGETEAFF
-	TRBV18	14	TRBJ2-7	TRBD2	TGTGCCAGCTCTGGAGGGACTACCCTTTACGAGCAGTACTTC	CASSGGTTLYEQYF
-	TRBV11-2	16	TRBJ1-1	-	TGTGCCAGCAGCGTTAGTCGGTCTGTGGAAGACACTGAAGCTTTCTTT	CASSVSRSVEDTEAFF
-	TRBV30	16	TRBJ2-2	TRBD2	TGTGCCTGGACCCTACCGGGACTACCGAACACCGGGGAGCTGTTTTTT	CAWTLPGLPNTGELFF
-	TRBV19	13	TRBJ2-5	-	TGTGCCAGTAGTATAGGAGGCCAGGAGACCCAGTACTTC	CASSIGGQETQYF
-	TRBV5-4	17	TRBJ2-2	TRBD2	TGTGCCAGCAGCTCTAGGACTAGCGGGACTAGAACCGGGGAGCTGTTTTTT	CASSSRTSGTRTGELFF
-	TRBV28	17	TRBJ2-3	TRBD2	TGTGCCAGCAGTTTAACATCCCTAGCGGGAGGTACAGATACGCAGTATTTT	CASSLTSLAGGTDTQYF
-	TRBV4-2	14	TRBJ2-1	TRBD2	TGTGCCAGCAGCCAGGGGACTAGAGACAATGAGCAGTTCTTC	CASSQGTRDNEQFF
-	TRBV28	15	TRBJ1-4	TRBD1	TGTGCCAGCAGTTACCCCGGGACAGGGAATGAAAAACTGTTTTTT	CASSYPGTGNEKLFF
-	TRBV10-3	14	TRBJ2-7	-	TGTGCCATCAGTGGGGGACAAGTGGCCTACGAGCAGTACTTC	CAISGGQVAYEQYF
-	TRBV2	14	TRBJ1-2	TRBD1	TGTGCCAGCAATCGCCCAGGGACAGTCTATGGCTACACCTTC	CASNRPGTVYGYTF
-	TRBV7-3	14	TRBJ2-5	-	TGTGCCAGCAGCTTAAATGGTCGGGGGGAGACCCAGTACTTC	CASSLNGRGETQYF
-	TRBV11-1	13	TRBJ1-2	TRBD1	TGTGCCAGCAGCCCCATCCGGGACAGCGGCTACACCTTC	CASSPIRDSGYTF
-	TRBV7-2	14	TRBJ1-2	TRBD1	TGTGCCAGCAGCTTAATGGGACAGAACTATGGCTACACCTTC	CASSLMGQNYGYTF
-	TRBV7-8	13	TRBJ2-5	-	TGTGCCAGCAGCTTCAGGCAGCGGGAGACCCAGTACTTC	CASSFRQRETQYF
-	TRBV7-2	14	TRBJ2-7	TRBD1	TGTGCCAGCAGCGCCCGGACAGGGCGAGGCGAGCAGTACTTC	CASSARTGRGEQYF
-	TRBV6-1	14	TRBJ1-1	-	TGTGCCAGCAGTGAATCGGGGGGGGTTTCAGTAGCTTTCTTT	CASSESGGVSVAFF
-	TRBV4-1	17	TRBJ1-5	-	TGCGCCAGCAGCCAAGATCCCCACTCGAGGGCGAATCAGCCCCAGCATTTT	CASSQDPHSRANQPQHF
once	TRBV19	16	TRBJ1-2	-	TGTGCCAGTAGTCTACAGACAGGCTATTTGACTGGAGGCTACACCTTC	CASSLQTGYLTGGYTF
-	TRBV12-5	15	TRBJ2-7	-	TGTGCTAGTGGTTCATACAGGGTATCCTCTTACGAGCAGTACTTC	CASGSYRVSSYEQYF
-	TRBV29-1	14	TRBJ1-3	TRBD1	TGCAGCGTTGAAACGGACAGGGCCACAAACACCATATATTTT	CSVETDRATNTIYF